Below, 24 T cell receptor beta chains from the same sample are listed, as sequenced in a study of shared clonotypes between healthy human individuals. TCRdb keeps only in-frame clones here, not all; method: immunoSEQ multiplex PCR. Of 550,000 to 800,000 clones detected, roughly 70% appear once; the ten largest clones hold less than 2%. Input material: memory CD4+ T cells sorted from blood. Subset noted: CD45RA-negative fraction. The receptors shown here come from a woman in her twenties or thirties in good health.

This rearrangement joins TRBV19 to TRBJ2-1; 9 nucleotides align to TRBD1. Germline lookup yields CDR1 LNHDA and CDR2 SQIVND (reference sequence). V was clipped by 5 bases and J by 3 bases; unmatched bases: 2. The CDR3 has 14 amino acids. For the CDR3, the DNA is TGTGCCAGTAGTCCGACAGGGGGCTACAATGAGCAGTTCTTC. It specifies CASSPTGGYNEQFF.

This clone came up a few times. The CDR3 coding sequence is TGTGCCAGCAGGAAAGGGACTATGAACTACAATGAGCAGTTCTTC. Its protein is CASRKGTMNYNEQFF. The chain employs TRBV6-6 and TRBJ2-1; 7 bases align to TRBD2. Germline assignment: CDR1 MNHNY and CDR2 SVGAGI (reference sequence). V was pared by 6 bases and J by 3 bases, with 8 bases of the junction left unmatched. The CDR3 consists of 15 residues.

This chain connects TRBV11-2 to TRBJ2-7; 13 bases are a match to TRBD2. V lost 3 bases and J lost 5; bases outside the gene matches: 1. Germline CDR1 reads SGHAT; CDR2 reads FQNNGV. CDR3 size: 14 residues. The CDR3 protein is CASSLTSGRHEQYF. The CDR3 region has the DNA TGTGCCAGCAGCTTGACTAGCGGGAGGCACGAGCAGTACTTC.

This clone was detected a few times. This chain uses TRBV27 with TRBJ2-5; D gene ambiguous. Deletions cut 2 bases from V and 4 bases from J, with 14 bases between. CDR3 length: 15 amino acids. CDR1 MNHEY and CDR2 SMNVEV come from the germline V gene (reference sequence). This CDR3 is CASSLSIRIGETQYF. Written as DNA, the CDR3 is TGTGCCAGCAGTTTAAGTATCAGGATTGGAGAGACCCAGTACTTC.

V usage is TRBV5-8 and J usage is TRBJ2-5; TRBD2 agrees at 9 bases. The V gene's germline CDR1 is SGHTS and CDR2 YDEGEE. The CDR3 runs to 16 residues. The V gene end was trimmed by 7 bases and the J gene end by 0 bases; junction bases not matched to a gene: 10. The CDR3, as DNA: TGTGCCAGCGGCCAGGGGCGACTAGCGGACCAAGAGACCCAGTACTTC. Its translation is CASGQGRLADQETQYF.

This clone was picked up one time. The chain recombines TRBV6-1 with TRBJ1-5, with no clear D. This CDR3 contains 16 residues. Germline values: CDR1 MNHNS, CDR2 SASEGT. Trimming removed 1 base from V and 7 bases from J, with 17 bases in between. In nucleotides, the CDR3 is TGTGCCAGCAGTGAAGGGACGAAGTTCGGTAGCCAGCCCCAGCATTTT. As protein: CASSEGTKFGSQPQHF.

V usage is TRBV9 and J usage is TRBJ1-2; no clear D. The germline V and J ends were trimmed by 4 bases and 0 bases, with 10 bases remaining between them. The CDR3 is 14 residues long. From germline, CDR1 is SGDLS and CDR2 YYNGEE. This CDR3 is CASSPRFANYGYTF. The CDR3 DNA follows: TGTGCCAGCAGCCCCCGTTTCGCTAACTATGGCTACACCTTC.

The gene calls are TRBV18 and TRBJ2-7; D may be TRBD2 (5 bases). The V end lost 2 bases, the J end lost 7 bases, and 15 bases lay between the germline ends. Germline CDR1 and CDR2: KGHSH and LQKENI. The CDR3 consists of 14 residues. CDR3 in amino acids: CASSPSGHTGEQYF. CDR3 DNA sequence: TGTGCCAGCTCACCATCCGGGCATACGGGGGAGCAGTACTTC.

The genes are TRBV19 and TRBJ2-5, with 11 bases aligning to TRBD2. The trim removed 5 bases at V and 5 bases at J, leaving 7 bases unmatched. The CDR3 consists of 15 residues. Germline V gene lookup returns CDR1 LNHDA and CDR2 SQIVND (reference sequence). CDR3 in amino acids: CASSSGTSGWETQYF. Here the CDR3 DNA reads TGTGCCAGTAGTTCCGGGACTAGCGGTTGGGAGACCCAGTACTTC. The full variable domain, its missing parts supplied by reference TRBV19 and TRBJ2-5, is DGGITQSPKYLFRKEGQNVTLSCEQNLNHDAMYWYRQDPGQGLRLIYYSQIVNDFQKGDIAEGYSVSREKKESFPLTVTSAQKNPTAFYLCASSSGTSGWETQYFGPGTRLLVL.

The rearrangement links TRBV6-6 to TRBJ2-7; D may be TRBD1 (5 bases). V was shortened by 5 bases and J by 4 bases, with 6 bases between the two germline ends. Germline CDR1 is MNHNY and CDR2 is SVGAGI (reference sequence). This CDR3 is 11 amino acids long. This chain's CDR3 is CASSTGYEQYF. CDR3 nucleotide sequence: TGTGCCAGCAGTACAGGTTACGAGCAGTACTTC.

The chain carries TRBV2 and TRBJ1-4, with D hard to call. The CDR3 covers 13 residues. Germline V CDR1 and CDR2: SNHLY, FYNNEI. Trimming stripped 4 bases from V and 16 bases from J, with 19 bases between. The CDR3 nucleotides are TGTGCCAGCAGTGGGGAGGCCGAGGCCGTTCGGTTTTTT. It codes for CASSGEAEAVRFF. Full variable domain (remainder filled in from reference TRBV2 and TRBJ1-4): EPEVTQTPSHQVTQMGQEVILRCVPISNHLYFYWYRQILGQKVEFLVSFYNNEISEKSEIFDDQFSVERPDGSNFTLKIRSTKLEDSAMYFCASSGEAEAVRFFGSGTQLSVL.

This chain uses TRBV28 with TRBJ1-2; tentative D call: TRBD1 (6 bases). The CDR3 sequence is 13 residues long. Germline CDR1 is MDHEN and CDR2 is SYDVKM. Trimming stripped 4 bases from V and 4 bases from J, with 10 bases between. Written as DNA, the CDR3 is TGTGCCAGCAGTTCGGGACACCGCTATGGCTACACCTTC. It codes for CASSSGHRYGYTF.

This rearrangement joins TRBV6-5 to TRBJ2-1; the match to TRBD1 covers 7 bases. This CDR3 has 14 residues. The ends lost 5 bases at V and 4 bases at J; junction bases unmatched: 5. Germline loops: CDR1 MNHEY, CDR2 SVGAGI. The CDR3 reads CASSLSRGYNEQFF. The DNA for the CDR3 is TGTGCCAGCAGTCTTTCCAGGGGGTACAATGAGCAGTTCTTC.

Only one count was recorded for this clone. V usage is TRBV27 and J usage is TRBJ2-1, with a weak D call TRBD2 (5 bases). V lost 0 bases to trimming and J lost 5 bases, with 11 bases between them. CDR1 and CDR2 (germline): MNHEY, SMNVEV (reference sequence). The CDR3 runs 15 residues. The CDR3, as DNA: TGTGCCAGCAGTTTATCGTGGGAGTCCCACAATGAGCAGTTCTTC. This encodes CASSLSWESHNEQFF.

This clone showed up just a few times. The chain couples TRBV5-1 to TRBJ2-7; D gene uncertain. This CDR3 spans 14 amino acids. The germline V and J ends were trimmed by 0 bases and 7 bases, with 14 bases remaining between them. Germline V gene sequence: CDR1 SGHRS, CDR2 YFSETQ. CDR3 sequence: CASSLAGGRLEQYF. The CDR3 region has the DNA TGCGCCAGCAGCTTGGCCGGCGGACGGCTTGAGCAGTACTTC.

The gene calls are TRBV9 and TRBJ1-2, with a weak D call TRBD1 (5 bases). The V and J ends lost 0 bases and 0 bases respectively, with 15 bases between them. The CDR3 totals 17 residues. Germline V gene sequence: CDR1 SGDLS, CDR2 YYNGEE. The chain's CDR3 is CASSVAEGALANYGYTF. Written as DNA, the CDR3 is TGTGCCAGCAGCGTAGCTGAAGGGGCACTAGCTAACTATGGCTACACCTTC.

The J gene is TRBJ2-5, the V gene TRBV7-8, with 7 bases aligning to TRBD2. The trim removed 1 base at V and 5 bases at J, leaving 7 bases unmatched. CDR1 is SGHVS, CDR2 FQNEAQ, per germline. This CDR3 is 15 amino acids long. The CDR3 reads CASSLVAGVEETQYF. In DNA form, the CDR3 reads TGTGCCAGCAGCTTAGTAGCGGGTGTGGAGGAGACCCAGTACTTC.

This chain uses TRBV5-1 with TRBJ2-5, with D perhaps TRBD2 (6 bases). This CDR3 is 14 amino acids long. Germline V gene sequence: CDR1 SGHRS, CDR2 YFSETQ. The V end was cut by 5 bases, the J end by 2 bases, with 13 bases between. CDR3 nucleotide sequence: TGCGCCAGCAGGTGGGGACTCCCTCAAGAGACCCAGTACTTC. Its protein is CASRWGLPQETQYF.

In its sample, this clone was seen once. The chain combines TRBV11-2 with TRBJ2-5; D is tentatively TRBD1 or TRBD2 (5 bases each). Trimming removed 4 bases from V and 7 bases from J, with 19 bases in between. The CDR3 is 15 amino acids. In germline, CDR1 is SGHAT, CDR2 FQNNGV. In DNA form, the CDR3 reads TGTGCCAGCAGCTCCACGAGGGACCGTTCTTTGACCCAGTACTTC. Protein: CASSSTRDRSLTQYF.

This clone was recorded only once. This chain joins TRBV5-6 and TRBJ2-6; 8 bases map to TRBD1. CDR1 and CDR2 (germline): SGHDT, YYEEEE. The CDR3 spans 17 residues. Losses at the gene ends were 4 bases for V and 1 base for J; bases not matched to a gene: 7. CDR3 sequence (DNA): TGTGCCAGCAGCCTATGGACAGGGCCTTCTGGGGCCAACGTCCTGACTTTC. This codes for CASSLWTGPSGANVLTF.

The rearrangement links TRBV27 to TRBJ1-1; D not resolved. Germline loops: CDR1 MNHEY, CDR2 SMNVEV (reference sequence). CDR3 length equals 13 residues. With 1 base removed from V and 5 bases from J, the gap between germline ends came to 8 bases. The CDR3 sequence: CASSLWAGTEAFF. The DNA for the CDR3 is TGTGCCAGCAGTTTATGGGCGGGGACTGAAGCTTTCTTT.

There are a few counts of this clone. V and J are TRBV28 and TRBJ2-7; D possibly corresponds to TRBD1 (6 bases). The germline V gene encodes CDR1 MDHEN and CDR2 SYDVKM. With 3 bases removed from V and 12 bases from J, the gap between germline ends came to 18 bases. The CDR3 is made up of 13 amino acids. The CDR3 region has the DNA TGTGCCAGCAGTTTCAACAGGGCTGAGGCTAGGTACTTC. This gives the protein CASSFNRAEARYF.

This clone was seen just once. This sequence joins TRBV6-6 and TRBJ2-5; TRBD2 agrees at 10 bases. CDR3 size: 15 residues. Germline-derived CDR1 and CDR2 are MNHNY and SVGAGI (reference sequence). V shed 5 bases, J shed 4 bases, and the junction held 7 bases outside the gene matches. The CDR3 coding sequence is TGTGCCAGCAGTCGACTCTTAGCGGGAGGAGAGACCCAGTACTTC. This gives the protein CASSRLLAGGETQYF.

This clone was observed at least ten times. The chain uses TRBV4-1 and TRBJ2-7; the match to TRBD2 covers 10 bases. V gave up 0 bases and J gave up 8 bases; unmatched junction bases: 16. In germline, CDR1 is MGHRA, CDR2 YSYEKL. The CDR3 sequence is 18 residues long. The CDR3 bases are TGCGCCAGCAGCCAAGATCGGGTTCTAGCGGGAGCGAAAACCCAGCAGTACTTC. Its translation is CASSQDRVLAGAKTQQYF.